This passage covers 10 T cell receptor beta chains from one sample sequenced in a study of human T cells and chemical hapten exposure. The sample's time point: pre-sensitization, week 0. Treatment of the sample: therapeutic diphenylcyclopropenone sensitization with weekly scalp DPC. MiXCR was run by TCRdb on the RACE reads, yielding one entry per CDR3 protein. The data show more than 250,000 distinct CDR3 sequences, with 7.5% to 10% seen just once and around 2.5% held by the top ten. The sample consisted of whole blood, taken in connection with sensitization to the hapten diphenylcyclopropenone (DPC). Receptors originate from a woman between 35 and 50 years old with alopecia areata. Some clones in this sample may be carry-over from other donors' samples.

The chain is built from TRBV9 and TRBJ1-1; D is undetermined. Trimming took off 0 bases at V and 0 bases at J, with 3 bases between the two ends. CDR3 length: 13 amino acids. The germline gives CDR1 SGDLS, CDR2 YYNGEE. In DNA form, the CDR3 reads TGTGCCAGCAGCGTAGCACTGAACACTGAAGCTTTCTTT. This encodes CASSVALNTEAFF.

Worth noting for this clonotype: A junction end diverges from the germline sequence, so it may reflect a read error. This rearrangement joins TRBV6-2 or TRBV6-3 to TRBJ2-5; 10 bases are shared with TRBD2. The V gene's germline CDR1 is MNHEY and CDR2 SVGEGT. This CDR3 comprises 15 residues. The CDR3 here is CVSSYPGLAQETQYF. CDR3 coding DNA: TGTGTCAGCAGTTATCCGGGACTAGCGCAAGAGACCCAGTACTTC.

This clonotype was observed a few times. V usage is TRBV7-9 and J usage is TRBJ1-6; tentative D call: TRBD1 (6 bases). Germline assignment: CDR1 SEHNR and CDR2 FQNEAQ (reference sequence). Trimming removed 4 bases from V and 10 bases from J, with 20 bases in between. The CDR3 totals 16 residues. The CDR3 DNA reads as TGTGCCAGCAGCTCCCACAGGGATGGGATCGGATCACCCCTCCACTTT. It translates to CASSSHRDGIGSPLHF.

V usage is TRBV11-2 and J usage is TRBJ2-6; D uncertain. The CDR3 runs to 17 residues. Trimming shortened V by 1 base and J by 0 bases, and 10 bases separated the two germline ends. The V gene's germline CDR1 is SGHAT and CDR2 FQNNGV. The CDR3 sequence: CASSLGALSSGANVLTF. CDR3 sequence (DNA): TGTGCCAGCAGCTTAGGAGCTCTGAGCTCTGGGGCCAACGTCCTGACTTTC.

This clonotype was observed a handful of times. V is TRBV7-2 and J is TRBJ1-3, with D unresolved. The CDR3 totals 15 residues. Trimming removed 1 base from V and 2 bases from J, with 9 bases in between. CDR1 SGHTA and CDR2 FQGNSA come from the germline V gene. CDR3 sequence: CASSLEGGTGNTIYF. CDR3 DNA: TGTGCCAGCAGCTTAGAGGGCGGAACTGGAAACACCATATATTTT. Drawing the rest from reference TRBV7-2 and TRBJ1-3, the complete variable domain is GAGVSQSPSNKVTEKGKDVELRCDPISGHTALYWYRQSLGQGLEFLIYFQGNSAPDKSGLPSDRFSAERTGGSVSTLTIQRTQQEDSAVYLCASSLEGGTGNTIYFGEGSWLTVV.

V gene TRBV2 combines with J gene TRBJ1-2; no reliable D call. The germline V and J ends were trimmed by 4 bases and 0 bases, with 9 bases remaining between them. Germline loops: CDR1 SNHLY, CDR2 FYNNEI. The CDR3 covers 14 residues. The CDR3 spells CASSGERSNYGYTF. CDR3 nucleotides: TGTGCCAGCAGTGGTGAAAGATCTAACTATGGCTACACCTTC. Based on the CDR3 plus reference TRBV2 and TRBJ1-2, the full variable domain is EPEVTQTPSHQVTQMGQEVILRCVPISNHLYFYWYRQILGQKVEFLVSFYNNEISEKSEIFDDQFSVERPDGSNFTLKIRSTKLEDSAMYFCASSGERSNYGYTFGSGTRLTVV.

The chain joins TRBV18 to TRBJ2-7; TRBD1 matches 7 bases. The CDR3 length is 15 residues. The germline V gene encodes CDR1 KGHSH and CDR2 LQKENI. J lost 0 bases, V lost 6 bases, and 8 bases had no gene match. Here the CDR3 DNA reads TGTGCCAGCTCGTCCGGGACAGCGGTCTCCTACGAGCAGTACTTC. Encoded protein: CASSSGTAVSYEQYF.

This clonotype came up a few times. The J gene is TRBJ1-2, the V gene TRBV7-9, with D maybe TRBD1 (6 bases). V was pared by 1 base and J by 3 bases, with 9 bases between. There are 14 residues in the CDR3. Germline CDR1 SEHNR, CDR2 FQNEAQ (reference sequence). The CDR3 here is CASSLGGAHYGYTF. The CDR3 coding sequence is TGTGCCAGCAGCTTAGGGGGGGCTCACTATGGCTACACCTTC.

This clonotype came up a few times. The DNA for the CDR3 is TGTGCCAGCAGTACTCTTCCTAGCGGGAGGTGGGATGAGCAGTTCTTC. Translated, it gives CASSTLPSGRWDEQFF. The J gene is TRBJ2-1, the V gene TRBV6-2 or TRBV6-3; 11 nucleotides align to TRBD2. J gave up 8 bases and V 5 bases, and 11 bases lay outside the gene matches. The CDR3 is 16 residues long. Germline lookup yields CDR1 MNHEY and CDR2 SVGEGT.

The rearrangement links TRBV6-2 or TRBV6-3 to TRBJ1-6, with D possibly TRBD1 on 5 matching bases. Germline CDR1 is MNHEY and CDR2 is SVGEGT. Trimming removed 5 bases from V and 11 bases from J, with 16 bases in between. CDR3 size: 14 residues. CDR3 in amino acids: CASSEDSGPTPLHF. As DNA, the CDR3 is TGTGCCAGCAGTGAAGACAGTGGACCTACACCCCTCCACTTT.